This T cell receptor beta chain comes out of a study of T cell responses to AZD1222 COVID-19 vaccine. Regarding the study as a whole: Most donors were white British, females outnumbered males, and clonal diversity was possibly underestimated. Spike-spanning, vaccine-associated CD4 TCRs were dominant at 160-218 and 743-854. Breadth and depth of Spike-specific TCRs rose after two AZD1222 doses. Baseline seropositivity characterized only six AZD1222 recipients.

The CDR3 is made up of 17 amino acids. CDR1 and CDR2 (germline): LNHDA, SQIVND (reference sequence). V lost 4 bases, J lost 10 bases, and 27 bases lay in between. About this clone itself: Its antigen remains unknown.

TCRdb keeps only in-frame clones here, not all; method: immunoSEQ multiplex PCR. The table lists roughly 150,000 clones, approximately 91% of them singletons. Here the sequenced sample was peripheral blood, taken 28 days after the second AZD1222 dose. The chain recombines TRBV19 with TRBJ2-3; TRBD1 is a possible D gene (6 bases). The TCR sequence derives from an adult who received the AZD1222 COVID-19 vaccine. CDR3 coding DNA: TGTGCCAGTAGTACCGAACCGACAGGCCCCCGGTCAGGGGCGCAGTATTTT. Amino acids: CASSTEPTGPRSGAQYF.